This TCR beta chain was identified in a study of CD8 T cells in Susac syndrome. V lost 3 bases, J lost 4 bases, and 11 bases lay in between. CDR1 and CDR2 from the germline V gene are DFQATT and SNEGSKA (reference sequence). The CDR3 length is 13 residues. This clonotype came up once. An input of about 0.5 to 1 ug of RNA was subjected to reverse transcription using random hexamers. TCRdb re-analysed the immunoSEQ multiplex PCR reads in MiXCR, keeping a single row per CDR3 protein. The sample carries some 140,000 distinct CDR3 sequences, approximately 95% recorded once. The clonotype originates from a human donor with Susac syndrome. The sequenced sample consisted of CD8+ T cells from PBMCs. The chain joins TRBV20-1 to TRBJ2-3, with D tentatively TRBD2 (6 bases). Here the CDR3 DNA reads TGCAGTGCTAGGCGCGGGGCTTCAGATACGCAGTATTTT. This translates into CSARRGASDTQYF.